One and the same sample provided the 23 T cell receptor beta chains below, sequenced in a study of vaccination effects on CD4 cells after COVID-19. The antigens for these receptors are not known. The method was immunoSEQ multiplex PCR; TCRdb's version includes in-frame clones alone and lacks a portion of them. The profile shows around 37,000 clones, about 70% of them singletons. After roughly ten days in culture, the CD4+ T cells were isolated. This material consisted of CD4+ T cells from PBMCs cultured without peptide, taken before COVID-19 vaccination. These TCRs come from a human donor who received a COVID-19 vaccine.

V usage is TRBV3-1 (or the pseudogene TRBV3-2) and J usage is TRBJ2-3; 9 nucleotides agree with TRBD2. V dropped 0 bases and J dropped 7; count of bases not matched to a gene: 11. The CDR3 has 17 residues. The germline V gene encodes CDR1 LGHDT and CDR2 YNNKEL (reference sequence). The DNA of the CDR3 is TGTGCCAGCAGCCAAGATCGCGGCGGGGGGGCCGTGCATACGCAGTATTTT. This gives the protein CASSQDRGGGAVHTQYF.

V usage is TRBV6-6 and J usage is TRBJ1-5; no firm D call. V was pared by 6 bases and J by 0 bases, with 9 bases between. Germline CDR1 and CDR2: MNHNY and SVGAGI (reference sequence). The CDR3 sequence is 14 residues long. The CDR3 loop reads CASSPLNSNQPQHF. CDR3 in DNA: TGTGCCAGCAGCCCGCTGAATAGCAATCAGCCCCAGCATTTT.

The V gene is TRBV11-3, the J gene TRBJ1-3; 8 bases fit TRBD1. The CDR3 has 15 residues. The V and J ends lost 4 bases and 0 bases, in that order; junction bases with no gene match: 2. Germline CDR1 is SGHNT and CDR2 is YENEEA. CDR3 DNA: TGTGCCAGCAGCTCCGGACAGGGCTCTGGAAACACCATATATTTT. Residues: CASSSGQGSGNTIYF.

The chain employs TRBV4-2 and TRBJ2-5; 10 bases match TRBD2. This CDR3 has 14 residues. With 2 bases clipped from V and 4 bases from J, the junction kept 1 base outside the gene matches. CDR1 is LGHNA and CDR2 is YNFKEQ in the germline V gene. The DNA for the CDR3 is TGTGCCAGCAGCCAAATAGCGGGGGGAGAGACCCAGTACTTC. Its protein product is CASSQIAGGETQYF.

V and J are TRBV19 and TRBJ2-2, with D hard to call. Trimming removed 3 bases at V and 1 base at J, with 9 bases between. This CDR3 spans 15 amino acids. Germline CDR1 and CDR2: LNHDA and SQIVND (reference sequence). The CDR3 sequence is CASSILALNTGELFF. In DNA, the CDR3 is TGTGCCAGTAGTATCTTAGCCCTGAACACCGGGGAGCTGTTTTTT.

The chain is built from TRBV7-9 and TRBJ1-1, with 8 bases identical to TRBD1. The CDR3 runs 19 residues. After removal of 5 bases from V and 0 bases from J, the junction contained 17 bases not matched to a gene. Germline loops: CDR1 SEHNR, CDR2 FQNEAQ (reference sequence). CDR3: CASSPADRVGGLMNTEAFF. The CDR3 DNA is TGTGCCAGCAGCCCCGCGGACAGGGTAGGTGGCCTAATGAACACTGAAGCTTTCTTT.

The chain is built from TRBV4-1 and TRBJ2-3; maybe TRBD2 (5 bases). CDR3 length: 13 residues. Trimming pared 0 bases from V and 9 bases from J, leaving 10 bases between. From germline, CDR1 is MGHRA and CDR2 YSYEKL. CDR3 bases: TGCGCCAGCAGCCAAGACAAAACGGGGACGCAGTATTTT. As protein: CASSQDKTGTQYF.

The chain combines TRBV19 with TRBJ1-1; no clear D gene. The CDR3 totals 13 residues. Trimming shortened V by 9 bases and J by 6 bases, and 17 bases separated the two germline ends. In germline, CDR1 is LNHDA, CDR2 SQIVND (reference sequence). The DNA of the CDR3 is TGTGCCAGCACGCGGGGAATGGCTCCTGAAGCTTTCTTT. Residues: CASTRGMAPEAFF.

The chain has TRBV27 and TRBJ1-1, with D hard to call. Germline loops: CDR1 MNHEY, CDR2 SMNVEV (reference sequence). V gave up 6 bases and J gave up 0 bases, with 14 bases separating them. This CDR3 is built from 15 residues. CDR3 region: CASRARVQLNTEAFF. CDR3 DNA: TGTGCCAGCAGAGCCAGAGTACAACTGAACACTGAAGCTTTCTTT.

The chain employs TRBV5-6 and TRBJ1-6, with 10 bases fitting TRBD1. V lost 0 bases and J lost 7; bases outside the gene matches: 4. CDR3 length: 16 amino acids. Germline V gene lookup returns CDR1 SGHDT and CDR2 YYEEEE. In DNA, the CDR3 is TGTGCCAGCAGCTTGGCCGGGACAGGGGTAAATTCACCCCTCCACTTT. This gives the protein CASSLAGTGVNSPLHF. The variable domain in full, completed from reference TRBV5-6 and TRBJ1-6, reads DAGVTQSPTHLIKTRGQQVTLRCSPKSGHDTVSWYQQALGQGPQFIFQYYEEEERQRGNFPDRFSGHQFPNYSSELNVNALLLGDSALYLCASSLAGTGVNSPLHFGNGTRLTVT.

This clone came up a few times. The CDR3 here is CASSLVNEQFF. The CDR3 DNA is TGTGCCAGCAGCTTAGTAAATGAGCAGTTCTTC. The chain employs TRBV7-2 and TRBJ2-1, with D uncertain. Trimming shortened V by 1 base and J by 7 bases, and 2 bases separated the two germline ends. Germline CDR1 SGHTA, CDR2 FQGNSA. This CDR3 has 11 residues.

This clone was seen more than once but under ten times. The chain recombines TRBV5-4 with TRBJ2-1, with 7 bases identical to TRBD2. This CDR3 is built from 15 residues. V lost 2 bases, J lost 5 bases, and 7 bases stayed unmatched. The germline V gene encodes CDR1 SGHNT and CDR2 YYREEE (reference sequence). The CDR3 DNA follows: TGTGCCAGCAGCTTATCGGCGGGAGCTCACAATGAGCAGTTCTTC. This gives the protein CASSLSAGAHNEQFF.

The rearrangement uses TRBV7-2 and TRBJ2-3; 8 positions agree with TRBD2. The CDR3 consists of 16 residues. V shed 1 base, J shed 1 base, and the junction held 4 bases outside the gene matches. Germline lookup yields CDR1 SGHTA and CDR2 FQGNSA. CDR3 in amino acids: CASSLGPAGGTDTQYF. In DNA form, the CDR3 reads TGTGCCAGCAGCTTAGGGCCAGCGGGGGGCACAGATACGCAGTATTTT.

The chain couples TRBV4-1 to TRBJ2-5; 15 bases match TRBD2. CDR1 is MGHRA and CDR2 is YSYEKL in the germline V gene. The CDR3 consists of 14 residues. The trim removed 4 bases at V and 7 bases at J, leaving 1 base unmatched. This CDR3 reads CASSPGLAGGTQYF. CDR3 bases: TGCGCCAGCAGCCCGGGACTAGCGGGAGGGACCCAGTACTTC.

This CDR3 is CASSVATHRGWSAGANVLTF. In DNA, the CDR3 is TGTGCCAGCAGCGTAGCTACTCACAGGGGGTGGTCAGCTGGGGCCAACGTCCTGACTTTC. V is TRBV9 and J is TRBJ2-6; 8 bases match TRBD1. Germline assignment: CDR1 SGDLS and CDR2 YYNGEE. The CDR3 is made up of 20 amino acids. The junction had 13 bases not matched to a gene; V was cut back by 0 bases and J by 2 bases.

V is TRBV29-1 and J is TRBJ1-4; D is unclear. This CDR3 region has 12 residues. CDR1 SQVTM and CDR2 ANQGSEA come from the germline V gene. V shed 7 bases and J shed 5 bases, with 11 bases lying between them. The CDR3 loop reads CSARTENEKLFF. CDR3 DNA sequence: TGCAGCGCCCGAACAGAAAATGAAAAACTGTTTTTT.

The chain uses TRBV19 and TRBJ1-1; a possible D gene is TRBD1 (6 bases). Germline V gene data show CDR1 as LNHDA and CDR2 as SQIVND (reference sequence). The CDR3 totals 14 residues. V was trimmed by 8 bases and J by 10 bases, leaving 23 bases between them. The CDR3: CASQQDSPTLLAFF. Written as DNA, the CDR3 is TGTGCCAGTCAACAGGACAGCCCAACTCTCCTAGCTTTCTTT.

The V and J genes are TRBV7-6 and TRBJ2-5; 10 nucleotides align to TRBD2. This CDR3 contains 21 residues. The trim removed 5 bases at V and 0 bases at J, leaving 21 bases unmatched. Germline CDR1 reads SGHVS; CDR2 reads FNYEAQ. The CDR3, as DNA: TGTGCCAGCAGCCCGCCCCCCTCCCCCCAGCGGGGGGGCCTGGACCAAGAGACCCAGTACTTC. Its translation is CASSPPPSPQRGGLDQETQYF.

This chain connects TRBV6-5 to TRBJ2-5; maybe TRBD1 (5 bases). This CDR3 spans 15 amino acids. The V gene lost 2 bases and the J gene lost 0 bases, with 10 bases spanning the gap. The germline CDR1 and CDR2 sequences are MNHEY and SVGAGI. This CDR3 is CASSYLDSDQETQYF. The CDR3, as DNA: TGTGCCAGCAGTTACCTTGACAGTGACCAAGAGACCCAGTACTTC.

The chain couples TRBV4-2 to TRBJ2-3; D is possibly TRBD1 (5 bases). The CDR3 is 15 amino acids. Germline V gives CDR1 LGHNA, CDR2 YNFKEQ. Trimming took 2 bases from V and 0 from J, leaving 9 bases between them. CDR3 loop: CASSQRQGSTDTQYF. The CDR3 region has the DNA TGTGCCAGCAGCCAAAGGCAGGGAAGCACAGATACGCAGTATTTT.

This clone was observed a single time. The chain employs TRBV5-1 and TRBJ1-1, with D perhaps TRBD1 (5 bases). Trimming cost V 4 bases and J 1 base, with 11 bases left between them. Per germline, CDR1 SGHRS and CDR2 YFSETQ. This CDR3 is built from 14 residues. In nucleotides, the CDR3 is TGCGCCAGCAGCCAGGCGAGGGGGAACACTGAAGCTTTCTTT. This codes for CASSQARGNTEAFF. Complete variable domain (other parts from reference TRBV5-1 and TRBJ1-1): KAGVTQTPRYLIKTRGQQVTLSCSPISGHRSVSWYQQTPGQGLQFLFEYFSETQRNKGNFPGRFSGRQFSNSRSEMNVSTLELGDSALYLCASSQARGNTEAFFGQGTRLTVV.

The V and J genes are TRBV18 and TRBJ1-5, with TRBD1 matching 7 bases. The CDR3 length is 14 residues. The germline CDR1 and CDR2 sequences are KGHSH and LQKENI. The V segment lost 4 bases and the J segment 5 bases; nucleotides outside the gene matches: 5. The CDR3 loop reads CASSRSRGDQPQHF. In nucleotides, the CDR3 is TGTGCCAGCTCACGCAGCAGGGGGGATCAGCCCCAGCATTTT.

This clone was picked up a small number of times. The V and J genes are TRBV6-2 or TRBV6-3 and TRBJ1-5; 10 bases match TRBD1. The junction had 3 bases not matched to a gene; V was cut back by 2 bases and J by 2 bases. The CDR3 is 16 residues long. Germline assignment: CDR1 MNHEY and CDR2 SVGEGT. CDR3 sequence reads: CASSYDRGRGNQPQHF. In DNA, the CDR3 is TGTGCCAGCAGTTACGACAGGGGGCGAGGCAATCAGCCCCAGCATTTT.